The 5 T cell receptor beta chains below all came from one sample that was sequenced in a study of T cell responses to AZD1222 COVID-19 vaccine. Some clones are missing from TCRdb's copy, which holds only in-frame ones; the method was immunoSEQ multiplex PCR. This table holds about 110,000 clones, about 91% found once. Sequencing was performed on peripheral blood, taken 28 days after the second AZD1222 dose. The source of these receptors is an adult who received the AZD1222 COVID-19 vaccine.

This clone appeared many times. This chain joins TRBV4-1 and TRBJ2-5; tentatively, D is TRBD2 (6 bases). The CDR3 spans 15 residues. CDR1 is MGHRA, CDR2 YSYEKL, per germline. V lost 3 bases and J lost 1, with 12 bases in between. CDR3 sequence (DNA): TGCGCCAGCAGCCAGGGTTTTAGCGGCCAAGAGACCCAGTACTTC. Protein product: CASSQGFSGQETQYF.

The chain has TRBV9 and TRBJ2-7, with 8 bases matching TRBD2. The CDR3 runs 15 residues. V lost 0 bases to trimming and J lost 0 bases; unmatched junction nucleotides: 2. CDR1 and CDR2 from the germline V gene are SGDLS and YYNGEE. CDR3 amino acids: CASSVGSGASYEQYF. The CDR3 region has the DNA TGTGCCAGCAGCGTAGGTAGCGGGGCCTCCTACGAGCAGTACTTC.

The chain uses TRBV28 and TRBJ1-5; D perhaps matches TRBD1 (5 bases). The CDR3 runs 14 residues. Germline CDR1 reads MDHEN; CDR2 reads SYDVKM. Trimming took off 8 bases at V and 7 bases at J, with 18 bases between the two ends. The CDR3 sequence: CASETGTAMQPQHF. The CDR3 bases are TGTGCCAGCGAAACCGGGACCGCAATGCAGCCCCAGCATTTT.

The CDR3 region has the DNA TGTGCCAGCGCGGAGACAGCCAATTCACCCCTCCACTTT. Translated, it gives CASAETANSPLHF. This chain uses TRBV7-3 with TRBJ1-6; TRBD1 might be the D (5 bases). Germline values: CDR1 SGHTA, CDR2 FQGTGA. The CDR3 consists of 13 residues. The germline V and J ends were trimmed by 8 bases and 7 bases, with 12 bases remaining between them.

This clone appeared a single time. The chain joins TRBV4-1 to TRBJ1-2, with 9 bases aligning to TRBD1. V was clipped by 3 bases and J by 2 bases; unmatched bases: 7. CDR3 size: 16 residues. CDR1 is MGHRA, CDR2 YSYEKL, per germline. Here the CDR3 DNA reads TGCGCCAGCAGCCAGGGGAAGGACAGGGGCAACTATGGCTACACCTTC. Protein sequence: CASSQGKDRGNYGYTF.